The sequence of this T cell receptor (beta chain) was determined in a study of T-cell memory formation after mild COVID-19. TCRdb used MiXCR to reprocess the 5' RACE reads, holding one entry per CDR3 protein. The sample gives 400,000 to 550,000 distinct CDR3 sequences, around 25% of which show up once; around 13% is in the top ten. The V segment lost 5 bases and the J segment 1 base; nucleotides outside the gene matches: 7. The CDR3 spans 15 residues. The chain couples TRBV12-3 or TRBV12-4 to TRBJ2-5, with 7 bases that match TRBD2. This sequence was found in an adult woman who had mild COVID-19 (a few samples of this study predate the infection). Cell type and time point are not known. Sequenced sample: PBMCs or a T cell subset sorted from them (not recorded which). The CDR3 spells CASSITGTTQETQYF. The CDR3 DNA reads TGTGCCAGCAGTATCACCGGGACTACCCAAGAGACCCAGTACTTC.